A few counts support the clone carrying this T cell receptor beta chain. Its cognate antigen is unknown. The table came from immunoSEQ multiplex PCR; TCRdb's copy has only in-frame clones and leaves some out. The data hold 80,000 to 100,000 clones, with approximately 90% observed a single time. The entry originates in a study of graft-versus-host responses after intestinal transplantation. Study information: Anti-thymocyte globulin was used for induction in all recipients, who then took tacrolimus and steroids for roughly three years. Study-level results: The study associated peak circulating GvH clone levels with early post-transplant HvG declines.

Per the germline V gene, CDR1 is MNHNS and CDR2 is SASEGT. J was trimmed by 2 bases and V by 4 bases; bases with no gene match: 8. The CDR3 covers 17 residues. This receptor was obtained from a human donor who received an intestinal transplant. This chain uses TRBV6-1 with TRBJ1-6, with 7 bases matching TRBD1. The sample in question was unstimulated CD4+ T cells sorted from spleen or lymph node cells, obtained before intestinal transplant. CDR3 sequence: CASSGSRQGPYNSPLHF. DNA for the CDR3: TGTGCCAGCAGTGGGTCAAGACAGGGCCCCTATAATTCACCCCTCCACTTT.